The T cell receptor (beta chain) under discussion was sequenced for a study of blood T cell repertoires in COVID-19. About the study: Acute and convalescent COVID-19 specimens originated in the United States, Italy and Spain.

Clones were read by immunoSEQ multiplex PCR, and TCRdb kept only the in-frame ones, dropping some. The sample has 210,000 or so clones; approximately 84% are singletons. Per germline, CDR1 MNHEY and CDR2 SMNVEV (reference sequence). The CDR3 has 15 residues. The V and J ends lost 6 bases and 7 bases, in that order; junction bases with no gene match: 9. A note on this clone: The sample carries other DNA sequences with the same CDR3.

The chain has TRBV27 and TRBJ1-6, with 7 bases that match TRBD1. This receptor was obtained from a man aged 55 to 70 who had recovered from COVID-19. Sample: PBMCs or T cells enriched from blood (not recorded which). The CDR3 spells CASSLGARGNSPLHF. For the CDR3, the DNA is TGTGCCAGCAGCCTAGGGGCCAGGGGGAATTCACCCCTCCACTTT.